A selection of T cell receptor beta chains follows, all from one sample in a study of blood T cell repertoires in COVID-19. The method was immunoSEQ multiplex PCR; TCRdb's version includes in-frame clones alone and lacks a portion of them. The sample holds 410,000 or so clones, more than 80% seen once. The specimen sequenced was peripheral blood. These receptors were taken from a woman aged 30 to 39 with active or convalescent COVID-19. CDR3s include the opening cysteine and the closing phenylalanine or tryptophan. The D gene is left open where the match is weak. Part of the rows lack a size; the others show once, few, many or a class for expanded clones.

V gene: TRBV7-2; clone size: .; D gene: .; J gene: TRBJ1-2; CDR3 DNA: TGTGCCAGCAGCTCAACAGCTAACTATGGCTACACCTTC; CDR3 protein: CASSSTANYGYTF
V gene: TRBV9; clone size: .; D gene: TRBD2; J gene: TRBJ2-7; CDR3 DNA: TGTGCCAGCAGCCCCGAAGGGCGGGAGGCCTCCTACGAGCAGTACTTC; CDR3 protein: CASSPEGREASYEQYF
V gene: TRBV10-3; clone size: .; D gene: .; J gene: TRBJ2-7; CDR3 DNA: TGTGCCATCAGTGAGGAGTACAGCTCCGTCGTGCAGTACTTC; CDR3 protein: CAISEEYSSVVQYF
V gene: TRBV3-1/TRBV3-2; clone size: .; D gene: .; J gene: TRBJ1-2; CDR3 DNA: TGTGCCAGCAGCCAAGATCGGACAGATATCTATGGCTACACCTTC; CDR3 protein: CASSQDRTDIYGYTF
V gene: TRBV4-2; clone size: once; D gene: TRBD1; J gene: TRBJ1-2; CDR3 DNA: TGTGCCAGCAGCCAATCCGACAGGGCGGGTGGCTACACCTTC; CDR3 protein: CASSQSDRAGGYTF
V gene: TRBV18; clone size: .; D gene: TRBD1; J gene: TRBJ2-1; CDR3 DNA: TGTGCCAGCTCACCACCGGGACAGGTCTTCAATGAGCAGTTCTTC; CDR3 protein: CASSPPGQVFNEQFF
V gene: TRBV10-1; clone size: .; D gene: TRBD1; J gene: TRBJ2-3; CDR3 DNA: TGCGCCAGCAGTCCTCGGGACAGGGTACCAGATACGCAGTATTTT; CDR3 protein: CASSPRDRVPDTQYF
V gene: TRBV2; clone size: .; D gene: .; J gene: TRBJ2-1; CDR3 DNA: TGTGCCAGCAAACGGGATTACAACAATGAGCAGTTCTTC; CDR3 protein: CASKRDYNNEQFF
V gene: TRBV3-1/TRBV3-2; clone size: once; D gene: TRBD2; J gene: TRBJ2-1; CDR3 DNA: TGTGCCAGCAGCCAAGATGCTCTAGCGGGGGATAATGAGCAGTTCTTC; CDR3 protein: CASSQDALAGDNEQFF
V gene: TRBV18; clone size: .; D gene: .; J gene: TRBJ1-1; CDR3 DNA: TGTGCCAGCTCACCACCGCGGGGGAGTGGGATGAACACTGAAGCTTTCTTT; CDR3 protein: CASSPPRGSGMNTEAFF
V gene: TRBV27; clone size: .; D gene: .; J gene: TRBJ2-7; CDR3 DNA: TGTGCCAGCAGTTCCTTTGTTAGGGGAGGCGAGCAGTACTTC; CDR3 protein: CASSSFVRGGEQYF
V gene: TRBV7-2; clone size: .; D gene: TRBD1; J gene: TRBJ1-2; CDR3 DNA: TGTGCCAGCAGCTCAGGGGGCAACTATGGCTACACCTTC; CDR3 protein: CASSSGGNYGYTF
V gene: TRBV4-1; clone size: few; D gene: TRBD2; J gene: TRBJ2-1; CDR3 DNA: TGCGCCAGCAGCCAACCCTGGAGCGGGAGCAATGAGCAGTTCTTC; CDR3 protein: CASSQPWSGSNEQFF
V gene: TRBV19; clone size: few; D gene: .; J gene: TRBJ1-5; CDR3 DNA: TGTGCCAGTAGTATCCCACTCCTTAATCAGCCCCAGCATTTT; CDR3 protein: CASSIPLLNQPQHF
V gene: TRBV18; clone size: .; D gene: .; J gene: TRBJ2-3; CDR3 DNA: TGTGCCAGCTCACCGGGAGGCCAGGTTAGCACAGATACGCAGTATTTT; CDR3 protein: CASSPGGQVSTDTQYF
V gene: TRBV4-1; clone size: .; D gene: TRBD1; J gene: TRBJ1-2; CDR3 DNA: TGCGCCAGCAGCCAAGTTCAGGGGGACTATGGCTACACCTTC; CDR3 protein: CASSQVQGDYGYTF
V gene: TRBV29-1; clone size: .; D gene: TRBD2; J gene: TRBJ2-1; CDR3 DNA: TGCAGCATAGGGGCCGGCCTAGCGGAATTCATGGGCTCCTACAATGAGCAGTTCTTC; CDR3 protein: CSIGAGLAEFMGSYNEQFF
V gene: TRBV10-1; clone size: .; D gene: TRBD1; J gene: TRBJ2-7; CDR3 DNA: TGCGCCAGCAGACCGGGACAGGGCTCCTACGAGCAGTACTTC; CDR3 protein: CASRPGQGSYEQYF
V gene: TRBV10-3; clone size: .; D gene: TRBD2; J gene: TRBJ2-7; CDR3 DNA: TGTGCCATCAGTGAGTCCGGGACTAGCGGGAAGCGTCCCGTCACCTACGAGCAGTACTTC; CDR3 protein: CAISESGTSGKRPVTYEQYF
V gene: TRBV3-1/TRBV3-2; clone size: once; D gene: TRBD1; J gene: TRBJ2-2; CDR3 DNA: TGTGCCAGCAGGGGGACAGGACCTATACTGAACACCGGGGAGCTGTTTTTT; CDR3 protein: CASRGTGPILNTGELFF
V gene: TRBV10-3; clone size: .; D gene: TRBD2; J gene: TRBJ2-7; CDR3 DNA: TGTGCCATCAGTGACGCCTTCCTAGCGGGAGTGGCCGAGCAGTACTTC; CDR3 protein: CAISDAFLAGVAEQYF
V gene: TRBV7-8; clone size: .; D gene: .; J gene: TRBJ2-5; CDR3 DNA: TGTGCCAGCAGCCTAATCCTGGAGACCCAGTACTTC; CDR3 protein: CASSLILETQYF
V gene: TRBV7-9; clone size: .; D gene: TRBD2; J gene: TRBJ2-7; CDR3 DNA: TGTGCCAGCAGCTCCTTCCCAGCGGGGGCCTACGAGCAGTACTTC; CDR3 protein: CASSSFPAGAYEQYF
V gene: TRBV2; clone size: .; D gene: .; J gene: TRBJ2-3; CDR3 DNA: TGTGCCAGCAGTGCGGTTGATACGCAGTATTTT; CDR3 protein: CASSAVDTQYF
V gene: TRBV6-5; clone size: .; D gene: .; J gene: TRBJ1-1; CDR3 DNA: TGTGCCAGCAGCGACACGACAGGCATGAACACTGAAGCTTTCTTT; CDR3 protein: CASSDTTGMNTEAFF
V gene: TRBV5-1; clone size: few; D gene: TRBD2; J gene: TRBJ2-2; CDR3 DNA: TGCGCCAGCAGCGGTAGCGGGAGGGACACCGGGGAGCTGTTTTTT; CDR3 protein: CASSGSGRDTGELFF
V gene: TRBV2; clone size: once; D gene: TRBD1; J gene: TRBJ2-5; CDR3 DNA: TGTGCCAGCAGTGATGACAGGGCGGGCCAGTACTTC; CDR3 protein: CASSDDRAGQYF
V gene: TRBV30; clone size: .; D gene: .; J gene: TRBJ2-2; CDR3 DNA: TGTGCCTGGAGTGAACTCGGACAAAACACCGGGGAGCTGTTTTTT; CDR3 protein: CAWSELGQNTGELFF
V gene: TRBV14; clone size: .; D gene: .; J gene: TRBJ1-2; CDR3 DNA: TGTGCCAGCAGCCAATGGCCAGGGGATGGCTACACCTTC; CDR3 protein: CASSQWPGDGYTF
V gene: TRBV6-5; clone size: .; D gene: TRBD2; J gene: TRBJ2-1; CDR3 DNA: TGTGCCAGCAGTTACTCCCCCGGGGGGTACAATGAGCAGTTCTTC; CDR3 protein: CASSYSPGGYNEQFF
V gene: TRBV2; clone size: once; D gene: .; J gene: TRBJ1-2; CDR3 DNA: TGTGCCAGCAGTGAAGCGCTGGGAGCTAACTATGGCTACACCTTC; CDR3 protein: CASSEALGANYGYTF
V gene: TRBV5-8; clone size: .; D gene: TRBD1; J gene: TRBJ1-2; CDR3 DNA: TGTGCCAGCAGCTCCAAAGACAGGGTTTGGCGCGATGGCTACACCTTC; CDR3 protein: CASSSKDRVWRDGYTF
V gene: TRBV10-2; clone size: .; D gene: TRBD1; J gene: TRBJ2-1; CDR3 DNA: TGCGCCAGCAGCGACAGGGCCTCCTACAATGAGCAGTTCTTC; CDR3 protein: CASSDRASYNEQFF
V gene: TRBV18; clone size: .; D gene: .; J gene: TRBJ1-1; CDR3 DNA: TGTGCCAGCTCACCATCAGGGCCCGGCTACACTGAAGCTTTCTTT; CDR3 protein: CASSPSGPGYTEAFF
V gene: TRBV18; clone size: .; D gene: TRBD1; J gene: TRBJ1-5; CDR3 DNA: TGTGCCAGCTCACCGACCGGGACAGAGGGTCAGCCCCAGCATTTT; CDR3 protein: CASSPTGTEGQPQHF
V gene: TRBV19; clone size: .; D gene: .; J gene: TRBJ2-2; CDR3 DNA: TGTGCCAGTAGTATGAACGGGGTGGACACCGGGGAGCTGTTTTTT; CDR3 protein: CASSMNGVDTGELFF
V gene: TRBV3-1/TRBV3-2; clone size: once; D gene: .; J gene: TRBJ2-6; CDR3 DNA: TGTGCCAGCAGCCAAGCTACCTCTTCTCTGACTTTC; CDR3 protein: CASSQATSSLTF
V gene: TRBV6-1; clone size: .; D gene: .; J gene: TRBJ2-5; CDR3 DNA: TGTGCCAGCAGTGAAGGTAGTCTAGCTGGCATGGGGGAGACCCAGTACTTC; CDR3 protein: CASSEGSLAGMGETQYF
V gene: TRBV6-4; clone size: .; D gene: .; J gene: TRBJ1-2; CDR3 DNA: TGTGCCAGCAGTGACATCGGGGGACTGGATGGCTACACCTTC; CDR3 protein: CASSDIGGLDGYTF
V gene: TRBV6-5; clone size: .; D gene: TRBD2; J gene: TRBJ2-7; CDR3 DNA: TGTGCCAGCTCAGGGCTAGCGGGAGTCGAGCAGTACTTC; CDR3 protein: CASSGLAGVEQYF
V gene: TRBV11-2; clone size: .; D gene: TRBD2; J gene: TRBJ2-1; CDR3 DNA: TGTGCCAGCAGCTCAACCGGGACTAGCGCGTATGAGCAGTTCTTC; CDR3 protein: CASSSTGTSAYEQFF
V gene: TRBV14; clone size: once; D gene: .; J gene: TRBJ2-1; CDR3 DNA: TGTGCCAGCAGAACGGGGAATGAGCAGTTCTTC; CDR3 protein: CASRTGNEQFF
V gene: TRBV30; clone size: .; D gene: .; J gene: TRBJ2-4; CDR3 DNA: TGTGCCTGGAGTGTGGCGGGATGGGAAAACATTCAGTACTTC; CDR3 protein: CAWSVAGWENIQYF
V gene: TRBV5-1; clone size: .; D gene: TRBD1; J gene: TRBJ1-1; CDR3 DNA: TGCGCCAGCAGCTTGGCCCGGACAGGAGACTTAGGCACTGAAGCTTTCTTT; CDR3 protein: CASSLARTGDLGTEAFF
V gene: TRBV6-1; clone size: .; D gene: .; J gene: TRBJ1-3; CDR3 DNA: TGTGCCAGCAGTGATATCCCTGGAAACACCATATATTTT; CDR3 protein: CASSDIPGNTIYF